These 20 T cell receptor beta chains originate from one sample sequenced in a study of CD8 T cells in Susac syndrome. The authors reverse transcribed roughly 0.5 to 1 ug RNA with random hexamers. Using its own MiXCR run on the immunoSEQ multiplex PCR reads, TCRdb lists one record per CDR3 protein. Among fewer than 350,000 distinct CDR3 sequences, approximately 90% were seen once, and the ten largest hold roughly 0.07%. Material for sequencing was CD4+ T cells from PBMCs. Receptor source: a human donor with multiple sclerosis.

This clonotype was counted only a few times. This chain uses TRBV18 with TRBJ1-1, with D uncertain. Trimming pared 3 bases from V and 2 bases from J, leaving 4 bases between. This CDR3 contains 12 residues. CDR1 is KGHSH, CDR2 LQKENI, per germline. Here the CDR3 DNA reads TGTGCCAGCTCACCCGGAAACACTGAAGCTTTCTTT. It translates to CASSPGNTEAFF.

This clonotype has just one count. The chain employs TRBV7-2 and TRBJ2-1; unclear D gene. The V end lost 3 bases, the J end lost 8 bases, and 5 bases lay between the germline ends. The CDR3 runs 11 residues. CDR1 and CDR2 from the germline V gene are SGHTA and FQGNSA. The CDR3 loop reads CASSFRHEQFF. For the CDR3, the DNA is TGTGCCAGCAGCTTTCGTCATGAGCAGTTCTTC. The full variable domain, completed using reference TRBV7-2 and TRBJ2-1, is GAGVSQSPSNKVTEKGKDVELRCDPISGHTALYWYRQSLGQGLEFLIYFQGNSAPDKSGLPSDRFSAERTGGSVSTLTIQRTQQEDSAVYLCASSFRHEQFFGPGTRLTVL.

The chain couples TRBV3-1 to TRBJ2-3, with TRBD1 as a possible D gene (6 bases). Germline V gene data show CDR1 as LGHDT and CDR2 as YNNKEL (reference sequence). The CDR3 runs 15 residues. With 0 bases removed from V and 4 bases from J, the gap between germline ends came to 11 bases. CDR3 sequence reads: CASSQDGGRADTQYF. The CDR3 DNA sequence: TGTGCCAGCAGCCAAGATGGGGGCAGGGCAGATACGCAGTATTTT.

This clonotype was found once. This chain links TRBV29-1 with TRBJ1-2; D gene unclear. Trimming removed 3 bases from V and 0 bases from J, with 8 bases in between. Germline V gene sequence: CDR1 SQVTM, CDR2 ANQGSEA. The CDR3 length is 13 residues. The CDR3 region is CSVDRGANYGYTF. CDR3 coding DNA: TGCAGCGTTGATCGCGGAGCTAACTATGGCTACACCTTC.

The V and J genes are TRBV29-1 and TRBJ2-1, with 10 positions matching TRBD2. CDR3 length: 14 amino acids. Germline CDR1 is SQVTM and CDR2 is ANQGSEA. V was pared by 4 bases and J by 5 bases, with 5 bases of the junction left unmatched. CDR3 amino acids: CSVGTSGGNNEQFF. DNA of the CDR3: TGCAGCGTTGGGACTAGCGGAGGCAACAATGAGCAGTTCTTC.

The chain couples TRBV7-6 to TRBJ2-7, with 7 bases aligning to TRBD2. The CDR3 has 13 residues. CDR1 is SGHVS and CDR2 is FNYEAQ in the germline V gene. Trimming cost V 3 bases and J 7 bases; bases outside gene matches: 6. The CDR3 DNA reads TGTGCCAGCAGCTTGGGCAGGGAGGGAGAGCAGTACTTC. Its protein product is CASSLGREGEQYF.

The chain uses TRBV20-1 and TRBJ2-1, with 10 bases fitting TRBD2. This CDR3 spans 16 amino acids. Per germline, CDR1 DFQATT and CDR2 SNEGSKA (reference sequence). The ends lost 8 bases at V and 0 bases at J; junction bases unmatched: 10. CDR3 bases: TGCAGTCCGGGATCGACTAGCGGGCGCTCCTACAATGAGCAGTTCTTC. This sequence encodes CSPGSTSGRSYNEQFF.

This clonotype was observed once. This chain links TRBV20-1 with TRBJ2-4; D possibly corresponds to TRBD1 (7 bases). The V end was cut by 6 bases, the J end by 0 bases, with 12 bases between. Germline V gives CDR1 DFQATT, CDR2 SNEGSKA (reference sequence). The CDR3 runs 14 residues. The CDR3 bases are TGCAGTGCGGATCAGGGGGGAGCCAAAAACATTCAGTACTTC. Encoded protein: CSADQGGAKNIQYF.

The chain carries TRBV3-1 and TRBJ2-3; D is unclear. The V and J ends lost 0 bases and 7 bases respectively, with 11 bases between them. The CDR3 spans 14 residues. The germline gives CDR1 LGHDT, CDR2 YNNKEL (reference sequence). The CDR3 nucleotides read TGTGCCAGCAGCCAAGAGGTCCAAGGCAATACGCAGTATTTT. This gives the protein CASSQEVQGNTQYF.

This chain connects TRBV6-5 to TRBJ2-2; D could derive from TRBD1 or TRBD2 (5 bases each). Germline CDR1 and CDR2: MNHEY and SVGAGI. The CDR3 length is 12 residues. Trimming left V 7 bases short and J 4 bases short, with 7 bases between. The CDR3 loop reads CASMRGTGELFF. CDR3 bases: TGTGCCAGCATGAGGGGCACCGGGGAGCTGTTTTTT.

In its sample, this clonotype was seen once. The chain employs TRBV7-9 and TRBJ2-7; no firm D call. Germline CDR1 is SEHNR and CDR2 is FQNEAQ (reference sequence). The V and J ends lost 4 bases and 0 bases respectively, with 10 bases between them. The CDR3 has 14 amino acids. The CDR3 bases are TGTGCCAGCAGCTCCGACTGGGACTCCTACGAGCAGTACTTC. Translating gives CASSSDWDSYEQYF.

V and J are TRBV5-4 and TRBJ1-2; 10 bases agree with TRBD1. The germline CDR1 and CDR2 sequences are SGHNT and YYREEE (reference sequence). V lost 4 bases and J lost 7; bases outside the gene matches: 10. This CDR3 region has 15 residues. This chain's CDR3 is CASSRWGQGLVGYTF. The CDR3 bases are TGTGCCAGCAGCCGGTGGGGACAGGGGCTTGTTGGCTACACCTTC.

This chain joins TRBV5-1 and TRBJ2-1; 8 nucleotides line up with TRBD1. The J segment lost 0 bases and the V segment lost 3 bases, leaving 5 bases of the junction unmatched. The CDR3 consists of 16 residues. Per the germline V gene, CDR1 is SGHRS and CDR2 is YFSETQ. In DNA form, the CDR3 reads TGCGCCAGCAGCTCGGGGACAGGTCGCTCCTACAATGAGCAGTTCTTC. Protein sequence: CASSSGTGRSYNEQFF.

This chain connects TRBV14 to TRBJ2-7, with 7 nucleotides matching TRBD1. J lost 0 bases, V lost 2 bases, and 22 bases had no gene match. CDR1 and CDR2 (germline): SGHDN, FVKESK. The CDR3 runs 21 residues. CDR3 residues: CASSQRRPGFTRQGSSYEQYF. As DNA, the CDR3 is TGTGCCAGCAGCCAACGGAGGCCCGGTTTTACCAGACAGGGTAGCTCCTACGAGCAGTACTTC.

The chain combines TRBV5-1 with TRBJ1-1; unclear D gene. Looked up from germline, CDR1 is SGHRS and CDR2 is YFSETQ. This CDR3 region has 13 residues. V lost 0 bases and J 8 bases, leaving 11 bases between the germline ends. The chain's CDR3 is CASSLEVGPEAFF. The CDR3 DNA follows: TGCGCCAGCAGCTTGGAAGTGGGTCCCGAAGCTTTCTTT.

The CDR3 DNA reads TGTGCCAGCAGCTTCCGGCGGTTTAGCGGTCAAGAGACCCAGTACTTC. Protein sequence: CASSFRRFSGQETQYF. The chain employs TRBV7-8 and TRBJ2-5; D is perhaps TRBD2 (6 bases). This CDR3 comprises 16 residues. Trimming removed 3 bases from V and 2 bases from J, with 16 bases in between. Germline CDR1 and CDR2: SGHVS and FQNEAQ.

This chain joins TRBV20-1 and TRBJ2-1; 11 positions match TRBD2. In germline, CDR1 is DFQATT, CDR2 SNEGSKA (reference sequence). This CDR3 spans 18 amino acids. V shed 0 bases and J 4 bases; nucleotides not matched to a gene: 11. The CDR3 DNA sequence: TGCAGTGCTAGAGATAAGTTTAGCGGGAGGGGCCCTTACAATGAGCAGTTCTTC. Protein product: CSARDKFSGRGPYNEQFF.

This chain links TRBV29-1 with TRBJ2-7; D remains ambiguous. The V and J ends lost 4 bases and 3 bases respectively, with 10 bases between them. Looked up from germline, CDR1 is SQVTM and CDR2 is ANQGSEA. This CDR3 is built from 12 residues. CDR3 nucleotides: TGCAGCGTTGTCGATCCTGACTACGAGCAGTACTTC. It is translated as CSVVDPDYEQYF.

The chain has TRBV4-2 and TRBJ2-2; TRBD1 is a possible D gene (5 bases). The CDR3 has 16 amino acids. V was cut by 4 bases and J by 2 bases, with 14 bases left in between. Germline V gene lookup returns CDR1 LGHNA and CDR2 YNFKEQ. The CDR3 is CASSLIGGANTGELFF. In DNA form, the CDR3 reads TGTGCCAGCAGCCTGATCGGTGGGGCAAACACCGGGGAGCTGTTTTTT.

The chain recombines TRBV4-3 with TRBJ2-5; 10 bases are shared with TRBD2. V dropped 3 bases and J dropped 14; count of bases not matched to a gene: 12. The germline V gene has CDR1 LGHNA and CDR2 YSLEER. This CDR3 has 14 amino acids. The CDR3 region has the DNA TGCGCCAGCAGCCAGAATATAGCGGGAGGTCATCATTACTTC. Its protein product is CASSQNIAGGHHYF.